The 25 T cell receptor beta chains below come from one sample, sequenced in a study of tumor-infiltrating lymphocytes in primary liver carcinoma (dated by TCRdb to between 2016 and 2019). Blood RNA was extracted from unsorted whole blood using TRIzol reagent, and germline DNA was obtained with the DNeasy Blood & Tissue kit. The instrument was an Illumina HiSeq 2500. TCRbeta-specific cDNA was reverse-transcribed from about 500 ng total RNA using a constant-region primer and ProtoScript II reverse transcriptase. Three nested multiplex PCR rounds, following a slightly modified ARM-PCR procedure, were used to build the TCRbeta libraries. The first two PCR rounds used multiplex TRBV1-TRBV30 forward primers with a Cbeta reverse primer, each for about 9 cycles. The public reads were reprocessed in TCRdb via fastp at Q25 and MiXCR, keeping in-frame beta chains. Identical CDR3 protein sequences are pooled into one entry, listed with their most common genes and DNA. The sample records 190,000 or so distinct CDR3 sequences, less than 65% of which are singletons. The ten largest clones capture 6% to 8.5% of the sample.

The specimen was peripheral blood. Receptors were obtained from a woman aged 55-75 years with primary liver carcinoma and hepatitis B virus infection.

Points on this clonotype: A junction end diverges from the germline sequence, so it may reflect a read error. The chain uses TRBV30 and TRBJ2-7, with TRBD2 identical over 8 bases. This CDR3 region has 14 residues. The germline gives CDR1 GTSNPN, CDR2 SVGIG (reference sequence). The CDR3 loop reads CTWSVSGSTYEQYF. In nucleotides, the CDR3 is TGTACCTGGAGTGTAAGCGGGAGCACCTACGAGCAGTATTTC.

In this sample, this clonotype turned up once. A much larger clonotype is one base distant, so this may be a read error. This chain connects TRBV7-9 to TRBJ2-1, with 9 positions matching TRBD1. The CDR3 spans 17 residues. Germline-derived CDR1 and CDR2 are SEHNR and FQNEAQ (reference sequence). V trimming: 5 bases; J trimming: 4 bases; junction bases outside the gene matches: 12. CDR3 sequence reads: CASSLWAGTGSYNEQFF. CDR3 bases: TGTGCCAGCAGCCTATGGGCAGGGACAGGGTCGTACAATGAGCAGTTCTTC.

This clonotype occurred many times. This rearrangement joins TRBV12-3 or TRBV12-4 to TRBJ1-3, with 8 bases lining up with TRBD1. CDR3 size: 14 residues. V dropped 5 bases and J dropped 8; count of bases not matched to a gene: 8. This chain's CDR3 is CASSPRTGTDTIYF. DNA for the CDR3: TGTGCCAGCAGTCCCCGGACAGGGACGGACACCATATATTTT.

This clonotype was recorded only once. Sequence at one end of the junction differs from germline and may be a read error. This chain connects TRBV29-1 to TRBJ2-1; TRBD2 is a possible D gene (7 bases). The germline gives CDR1 SQVTM, CDR2 ANQGSEA. This CDR3 has 14 amino acids. As DNA, the CDR3 is TGCAGCGTTCAAGGGGGGGCGGACTACAATGAGCAGCTCTTC. Translated: CSVQGGADYNEQLF.

V is TRBV7-8 and J is TRBJ1-1; 7 nucleotides line up with TRBD1. The CDR3 is 16 residues long. V shed 1 base, J shed 0 bases, and the junction held 5 bases outside the gene matches. The germline V gene encodes CDR1 SGHVS and CDR2 FQNEAQ. CDR3 nucleotide sequence: TGTGCCAGCAGCTTAGGACCGGGACAGATGAACACTGAAGCTTTCTTT. This codes for CASSLGPGQMNTEAFF.

On this clonotype itself: A much larger clone lies one base from this, so it may be a read error. The chain combines TRBV6-5 with TRBJ2-1; D remains ambiguous. This CDR3 has 12 residues. The germline V gene encodes CDR1 MNHEY and CDR2 SVGAGI. The CDR3 here is CPSRSARAEQFF. CDR3 sequence (DNA): TGTCCCAGCAGATCTGCTCGCGCTGAGCAGTTCTTC.

This clonotype was detected many times. The gene calls are TRBV29-1 and TRBJ1-1; D possibly corresponds to TRBD1 (5 bases). The CDR3 runs 11 residues. Trimming shortened V by 7 bases and J by 8 bases, and 14 bases separated the two germline ends. Germline V gene lookup returns CDR1 SQVTM and CDR2 ANQGSEA. The CDR3 bases are TGCAGCGCCCGGGGCACAAGAGAAGCTTTCTTT. This sequence encodes CSARGTREAFF. Supplemented by reference TRBV29-1 and TRBJ1-1, the full variable domain reads SAVISQKPSRDICQRGTSLTIQCQVDSQVTMMFWYRQQPGQSLTLIATANQGSEATYESGFVIDKFPISRPNLTFSTLTVSNMSPEDSSIYLCSARGTREAFFGQGTRLTVV.

In the case of this clonotype: It may be a read error: a sequence one base away is much more abundant. The rearrangement joins TRBV7-9 to TRBJ2-5; 11 bases agree with TRBD2. This CDR3 comprises 18 residues. The germline CDR1 and CDR2 sequences are SEHNR and FQNEAQ (reference sequence). CDR3 in DNA: TGTACCAGCAGCGTTAGCGGGAGGGCCTTGTGGAACCGGGAGACCCAGTACTTC. Translating gives CTSSVSGRALWNRETQYF.

The CDR3 region is CASSRGENTDTQYF. The CDR3 DNA reads as TGCGCCAGCAGTCGTGGGGAGAACACAGATACGCAGTATTTT. This rearrangement joins TRBV5-1 to TRBJ2-3; the D gene is possibly TRBD2 (5 bases). The CDR3 length is 14 residues. Germline CDR1 reads SGHRS; CDR2 reads YFSETQ. V lost 5 bases, J lost 2 bases, and 12 bases lay in between.

The V gene is TRBV6-1, the J gene TRBJ1-1, with a weak D call TRBD1 (6 bases). Trimming took 2 bases from V and 6 from J, leaving 13 bases between them. CDR1 and CDR2 from the germline V gene are MNHNS and SASEGT. This CDR3 spans 14 amino acids. CDR3 protein: CASSEIRGSAEAFF. The CDR3 coding sequence is TGTGCCAGCAGTGAAATCAGGGGTTCGGCTGAAGCTTTCTTT.

This clonotype was observed a handful of times. The chain combines TRBV28 with TRBJ2-7; D not resolved. The CDR3 covers 15 residues. V lost 1 base to trimming and J lost 0 bases, with 10 bases between them. Germline CDR1 and CDR2: MDHEN and SYDVKM. In DNA, the CDR3 is TGTGCCAGCAGTTTATCGGGTCAGAGCTCCTACGAGCAGTACTTC. It specifies CASSLSGQSSYEQYF.

This clonotype was observed a handful of times. The J gene is TRBJ2-7, the V gene TRBV29-1; 8 positions agree with TRBD1. Germline V gene data show CDR1 as SQVTM and CDR2 as ANQGSEA. CDR3 length: 13 amino acids. V shed 7 bases, J shed 9 bases, and the junction held 14 bases outside the gene matches. CDR3: CSAWVRGRFGQYF. CDR3 nucleotides: TGCAGCGCCTGGGTCAGGGGGCGCTTCGGGCAGTACTTC.

This clonotype was seen a few times. The J gene is TRBJ1-1, the V gene TRBV6-6; 8 bases line up with TRBD1. Germline V gives CDR1 MNHNY, CDR2 SVGAGI (reference sequence). This CDR3 has 14 amino acids. Unmatched junction bases numbered 8, after V lost 7 bases and J lost 4 bases. The CDR3 region has the DNA TGTGCCAGCATCTTTTCACAGGGGGGCACTGAAGCTTTCTTT. Its translation: CASIFSQGGTEAFF.

This clonotype has just a few counts. The genes are TRBV5-8 and TRBJ1-1; D not certain. CDR3 length: 13 residues. V was pared by 5 bases and J by 1 base, with 9 bases between. CDR1 and CDR2 (germline): SGHTS, YDEGEE. DNA for the CDR3: TGTGCCAGCAGGGGGAGGTGGAACACTGAAGCTTTCTTT. Its translation is CASRGRWNTEAFF.

The sample holds one count of this clonotype. A read error may be the cause here, since a much bigger clone is one base away. The chain employs TRBV4-1 and TRBJ1-4; D not resolved. Looked up from germline, CDR1 is MGHRA and CDR2 is YSYEKL. The ends were cut back, 3 bases at V and 3 bases at J, with 11 bases in the middle. The CDR3 is 15 amino acids. CDR3 in DNA: TGCGCCAGCAGCCAGACATGGTTATCTAATGAAAAACTGTTTTTT. Translating gives CASSQTWLSNEKLFF.

This clonotype is medium-sized (0.01 to 0.1%). V and J are TRBV11-2 and TRBJ2-7, with D perhaps TRBD1 (6 bases). The CDR3 covers 14 residues. Per the germline V gene, CDR1 is SGHAT and CDR2 is FQNNGV. The germline V and J ends were trimmed by 5 bases and 6 bases, with 17 bases remaining between them. CDR3 nucleotides: TGTGCCAGCAGCCCCCCTTCAGGGGCTAGCGAGCAGTACTTC. This gives the protein CASSPPSGASEQYF.

This rearrangement joins TRBV24-1 to TRBJ2-3, with 10 bases identical to TRBD2. V shed 3 bases and J 6 bases; nucleotides not matched to a gene: 17. The germline gives CDR1 KGHDR, CDR2 SFDVKD. CDR3 length: 19 amino acids. CDR3 DNA sequence: TGTGCCACCAGTGATCCGAACACTAACCTAGCGGGAGTTACGGATACGCAGTATTTT. This translates into CATSDPNTNLAGVTDTQYF.

This clonotype was seen a single time. The chain uses TRBV6-1 and TRBJ2-7, with TRBD1 identical over 7 bases. The junction had 14 bases not matched to a gene; V was cut back by 9 bases and J by 9 bases. The CDR3 extends over 13 amino acids. Looked up from germline, CDR1 is MNHNS and CDR2 is SASEGT. The CDR3: CASSPRTGWGQYF. CDR3 in DNA: TGTGCCAGTAGTCCCCGGACAGGATGGGGGCAGTACTTC.

This clonotype was observed once. Mismatch with germline at one junction end may stem from a read error. The chain couples TRBV5-4 to TRBJ1-6; the match to TRBD1 covers 11 bases. This CDR3 is built from 14 residues. Germline CDR1 reads SGHNT; CDR2 reads YYREEE (reference sequence). The CDR3, as DNA: TGTGCCAGCAGCTTGAGGGACAGGGGGGCACCCCTCCGCTTT. It codes for CASSLRDRGAPLRF. Full variable domain (outside the CDR3, taken from reference TRBV5-4 and TRBJ1-6): ETGVTQSPTHLIKTRGQQVTLRCSSQSGHNTVSWYQQALGQGPQFIFQYYREEENGRGNFPPRFSGLQFPNYSSELNVNALELDDSALYLCASSLRDRGAPLRFGNGTRLTVT.

The sample holds a few counts of this clonotype. Sequence at one end of the junction differs from germline and may be a read error. This chain uses TRBV7-9 with TRBJ2-5; D remains ambiguous. Germline V lookup: CDR1 SEHNR, CDR2 FQNEAQ (reference sequence). The length of the CDR3 is 13 residues. CDR3 sequence: CTSSLPEKETQYF. In DNA form, the CDR3 reads TGTACCAGCAGCTTACCCGAAAAAGAGACCCAGTACTTC.

The genes are TRBV5-5 and TRBJ1-5; D may be TRBD1 (6 bases). The CDR3 has 16 amino acids. Per germline, CDR1 SGHKS and CDR2 YYEKEE (reference sequence). V was pared by 2 bases and J by 3 bases, with 15 bases between. The CDR3 nucleotides read TGTGCCAGCAGCTTTGAAGGCAGGGGACACAATCAGCCCCAGCATTTT. It yields the protein CASSFEGRGHNQPQHF.

The rearrangement joins TRBV2 to TRBJ1-5; D is perhaps TRBD1 (5 bases). The CDR3 is 15 amino acids. Germline loops: CDR1 SNHLY, CDR2 FYNNEI. Trimming took 10 bases from V and 6 from J, leaving 22 bases between them. The CDR3 bases are TGTGCCATCAAGTCATGGGACCTGGGGAGTCAGCCCCAGCATTTT. It encodes CAIKSWDLGSQPQHF. Filled out from reference TRBV2 and TRBJ1-5, the complete variable domain reads EPEVTQTPSHQVTQMGQEVILRCVPISNHLYFYWYRQILGQKVEFLVSFYNNEISEKSEIFDDQFSVERPDGSNFTLKIRSTKLEDSAMYFCAIKSWDLGSQPQHFGDGTRLSIL.

This clonotype was observed a few times. This chain links TRBV12-3 or TRBV12-4 with TRBJ2-7; D is unresolved. Trimming removed 3 bases at V and 5 bases at J, with 14 bases between. This CDR3 is 14 amino acids long. The CDR3 region has the DNA TGTGCCAGCAGTTTTACCCTCAGGTTGGACGAGCAGTACTTC. Translating it yields CASSFTLRLDEQYF.

A remark on this clonotype: A much larger clone sits a single nucleotide away, making a read error possible. The chain has TRBV10-2 and TRBJ1-1; D possibly corresponds to TRBD1 (5 bases). This CDR3 contains 15 residues. Per the germline V gene, CDR1 is WSHSY and CDR2 is SAAADI. The CDR3 DNA is TGCGCCAACAGTGAGAGGGGCCCCGTAGAGACTGAAGCTTTCTTT. Translation gives CANSERGPVETEAFF.

This clonotype is a singleton in its sample. V and J are TRBV11-2 and TRBJ2-5; 7 nucleotides match TRBD2. Germline-derived CDR1 and CDR2 are SGHAT and FQNNGV. V lost 1 base to trimming and J lost 13 bases; unmatched junction nucleotides: 12. The CDR3 runs to 14 residues. DNA of the CDR3: TGTGCCAGCAGCTTAGCGGAGGCACGGGAGGCCCGGTACTTC. Translating gives CASSLAEAREARYF.